Described below is a single TCR beta chain sequence and its context. Its target is unknown. This sample is drawn from a study of cytomegalovirus exposure and HLA in healthy donors. Study as a whole: Earlier sequencing of approximately 200 million T cells yielded around 120 million unique TCR beta sequences. Regarding the study as a whole: In an earlier analysis, productive rearrangement rates for most beta V segments clustered near 87% or 30%. The dataset shows that most TCR sequences were rare, while some public TCRs occurred in many donors.

The study ran its PCR with 60 Vbeta and 13 Jbeta primers. Generated by immunoSEQ multiplex PCR, the TCRdb table keeps only in-frame clones and is missing some. The sample lists 70,000 to 95,000 clones; approximately 72% were seen once. The sample comprised PBMCs. This receptor was obtained from a man between 25 and 39 years old in good health and CMV-seropositive.

The CDR3 DNA is TGTGCCAACCGGGACAGGGGGCTTCTTAACACTGAAGCTTTCTTT. Translation: CANRDRGLLNTEAFF. The chain links TRBV7-3 to TRBJ1-1, with 12 nucleotides matching TRBD1. The CDR3 runs to 15 residues. V lost 10 bases to trimming and J lost 2 bases; unmatched junction nucleotides: 8. Germline-derived CDR1 and CDR2 are SGHTA and FQGTGA.